The following is a T cell receptor beta chain sequence with its context. Its binding antigen is unknown. The record has no base qualities; no much larger clone is one base away. These data originate in a study of somatic mutations in cytotoxic T cells in rheumatoid arthritis (dated by TCRdb to 2016 to 2017). In the study overall: Patient peripheral blood (just over 29 ml EDTA) was drawn right after diagnosis and before any treatment started. A FACSAria II or Sony SH800 was used to flow-sort some V beta antibody-stained T-cell populations at nearly 100% purity, and TCRB sequencing was also done on sorted V beta1+ cells. The median ages of the patient and control groups were essentially identical. TCRB deep sequencing was performed for some 60 rheumatoid arthritis patients and roughly 20 healthy controls. Whether expanded CD8+ T-cell clones in untreated, newly diagnosed rheumatoid arthritis carry somatic mutations was the study question, and clonality was characterized with TCRB deep sequencing. The investigation overall reported the following: In about an eighth of the roughly 65 patients the largest CD8+ clone exceeded 20% of CD8+ cells, and several identical CD8+ TCRB sequences were shared between blood and synovial fluid. CD8+ T-cell clonality did not differ significantly between rheumatoid arthritis patients and age-matched healthy controls. The antigen targets of the expanded CD8+ clones were unknown, and absence from virus-specific databases did not rule out viral specificity. In patients, CD8+ clonality rose with age (Spearman r ~ 0.53), which was not the case in healthy controls.

CD4+ and CD8+ cells were isolated by positive magnetic bead selection on an AutoMACS, and purity was checked by flow cytometry. A TCR V beta antibody panel was used in flow cytometry to screen first for clonal expansions, which were then characterized by TCRB deep sequencing of sorted CD8+ fractions. Peripheral blood mononuclear cells were isolated by Ficoll-Paque PLUS density gradient separation. Nucleospin Tissue or Tissue XS kits were used to extract DNA from CD4-enriched, CD8-enriched or PBMC samples, and a Qubit 2.0 fluorometer was used for quantification. TCRB CDR3 sequencing used the immunoSEQ assay on genomic DNA. In the authors' own workflow: Patient CD8+ clones larger than 1% were compared against published virus-specific TCRB sequences, and only a few matched. Nothing other than productive TCRB rearrangements was included in the analyses. A clone was defined by a unique TCRB CDR3 sequence, and clonality was computed as a productive clonality index based on Shannon entropy. The template counts of each clone relative to the total templates per sample were used to calculate repertoire overlap between two samples. V-gene usage from TCRB sequencing and V-gene usage measured by flow cytometry were correlated (Spearman r of 0.61). This is the immuneACCESS table as TCRdb keeps it, with only in-frame sequences that have V and J called. A part of the clones is gone; compared with another copy, unresolved V genes explain less than half, and the rest is unexplained. V, J and clone size reflect that table, while D and trimming were determined from the DNA. Recorded for this sample are about 10,000 clones; about 82% of them occurred a single time. The ten largest clones add up to approximately 7.3% of the sample.

The sequence derives from an adult with rheumatoid arthritis. The specimen was CD8+ T cells sorted from blood.

At the DNA level, the sequence is TGTGCCACCCAGGGTTCTGGAAACACCATATATTTT. Translated, this gives CATQGSGNTIYF. The V and J segments used are TRBV10-3 and TRBJ1-3; a tentative D match to TRBD1 spans 5 bases. The CDR3 runs 12 residues from the cysteine to the phenylalanine. Here the CDR3 DNA is all that survives: 36 bases in frame from base 1. Between the V and J ends, shortened by 10 bases and 1 base respectively, the junction contains 8 bases. The germline V gene specifies ENHRY as CDR1 and SYGVKD as CDR2.